This is a list of T cell receptor beta chains from one sample in a study of HIV-infected patients and healthy controls. TCRdb re-called the 5' RACE reads through MiXCR, storing one row per CDR3 protein. The sample has around 11,000 distinct CDR3 sequences; 5.5% to 7% are singletons. The sample here was blood, taken during antiretroviral therapy. The receptors derive from an adult with HIV infection. The donor label of this sample is uncertain. CDR3s include the opening cysteine and the closing phenylalanine or tryptophan. A D gene is named only where the DNA matches it firmly. The size of a clone is reported for some rows only, either as once, few or many, or as a class for expanded clones.

d_gene,len,v_gene,j_gene,abundance,CDR3aa,CDR3nt
NA,15,TRBV12-5,TRBJ2-7,medium-sized,CASGPPGDGDYEQYF,TGTGCTAGTGGTCCCCCGGGGGACGGGGACTACGAGCAGTACTTC
NA,14,TRBV2,TRBJ1-5,many,CASSELPSNQPQHF,TGTGCCAGCAGTGAGTTGCCTAGCAATCAGCCCCAGCATTTT
NA,13,TRBV18,TRBJ1-2,NA,CASSLTSYGGYTF,TGTGCCAGCTCACTTACGTCGTATGGTGGCTACACCTTC
NA,13,TRBV6-5,TRBJ2-1,medium-sized,CASSPGLYNEQFF,TGTGCCAGCAGTCCGGGACTTTACAATGAGCAGTTCTTC
TRBD2,18,TRBV7-6,TRBJ2-1,few,CASSLGVSGKRKGNEQFF,TGTGCCAGCAGCTTAGGGGTTAGCGGGAAGCGGAAGGGAAATGAGCAGTTCTTC
NA,15,TRBV27,TRBJ2-2,many,CASSLTTMNTGELFF,TGTGCCAGCAGTCTCACGACCATGAACACCGGGGAGCTGTTTTTT
NA,12,TRBV12-3/TRBV12-4,TRBJ1-5,NA,CATLRENQPQHF,TGTGCCACCCTACGGGAGAATCAGCCCCAGCATTTT
TRBD1,14,TRBV11-2,TRBJ1-2,medium-sized,CASSREQGAEGYTF,TGTGCCAGCAGCCGAGAACAGGGGGCTGAAGGCTACACCTTC
TRBD1,13,TRBV29-1,TRBJ1-1,medium-sized,CSNYRQGDNEAFF,TGCAGCAACTATCGACAGGGGGACAATGAAGCTTTCTTT
NA,14,TRBV5-6,TRBJ1-1,medium-sized,CASSSLIGNTEAFF,TGTGCCAGCAGCTCATTGATCGGGAACACTGAAGCTTTCTTT
TRBD1,15,TRBV10-3,TRBJ1-1,many,CAISESGQGGTEAFF,TGTGCCATCAGTGAGTCAGGACAGGGAGGCACTGAAGCTTTCTTT
TRBD1,15,TRBV6-6,TRBJ1-2,medium-sized,CASSSPGQGAEGYTF,TGTGCCAGCAGTTCGCCGGGACAGGGGGCTGAAGGCTACACCTTC
NA,15,TRBV2,TRBJ2-7,many,CASSDPGLARYEQYF,TGTGCCAGCAGTGACCCTGGGCTCGCGAGATACGAGCAGTACTTC
NA,9,TRBV6-4,TRBJ2-1,many,CASSDSQFF,TGTGCCAGCAGTGACTCCCAGTTCTTC
TRBD1,14,TRBV19,TRBJ2-1,many,CASSRDSAYNEQFF,TGTGCCAGTAGTAGGGACAGTGCCTACAATGAGCAGTTCTTC
NA,15,TRBV6-2/TRBV6-3,TRBJ1-1,many,CASSYNDNRKFEAFF,TGTGCCAGCAGTTATAATGACAATCGAAAGTTTGAAGCTTTCTTT
TRBD1,14,TRBV19,TRBJ2-7,NA,CASSTAGQGNEQYF,TGTGCCAGTAGTACCGCCGGACAGGGTAACGAGCAGTACTTC
TRBD1,14,TRBV6-2/TRBV6-3,TRBJ2-7,many,CASSYSSQGVEQYF,TGTGCCAGCAGTTACTCATCCCAGGGGGTCGAGCAGTACTTC
NA,15,TRBV7-2,TRBJ2-2,many,CASSFKGRETGELFF,TGTGCCAGCAGCTTCAAGGGAAGAGAAACCGGGGAGCTGTTTTTT
NA,15,TRBV6-5,TRBJ2-3,many,CASSHGQLNTDTQYF,TGTGCCAGCAGTCATGGACAGCTAAACACAGATACGCAGTATTTT